This TCR beta chain appears in the sequencing data of a study of shared clonotypes between healthy human individuals. V dropped 4 bases and J dropped 3; count of bases not matched to a gene: 4. CDR3 size: 15 residues. The germline gives CDR1 SGHDN, CDR2 FVKESK. Original data processing: Sequence data from immunoSEQ were junction-only and lacked quality scores; consequently, filtering differed. Sequencing was performed with immunoSEQ multiplex PCR; in TCRdb, only in-frame clones are kept and a portion is missing. The V and J calls and the clone size are those of that table, but D and trimming were determined from the DNA. The sample lists 1.4 million to 1.5 million clones, over 95% seen once, with approximately 1.1% in the top ten.

The sequenced sample was naive CD4+ T cells sorted from blood. Subset of the sample: CD45RA+ positively selected. This chain connects TRBV14 to TRBJ2-3; 10 bases fit TRBD2. The clonotype comes from a man between 25 and 39 years old in good health. The CDR3 loop is CASSRPSGRTDTQYF. CDR3 coding DNA: TGTGCCAGCAGCCGTCCTAGCGGGAGAACAGATACGCAGTATTTT. The whole variable domain, filled in from reference TRBV14 and TRBJ2-3, reads EAGVTQFPSHSVIEKGQTVTLRCDPISGHDNLYWYRRVMGKEIKFLLHFVKESKQDESGMPNNRFLAERTGGTYSTLKVQPAELEDSGVYFCASSRPSGRTDTQYFGPGTRLTVL.